Shown below are 30 T cell receptor beta chains from a single sample sequenced in a study of shared clonotypes between healthy human individuals. Clones were read by immunoSEQ multiplex PCR, and TCRdb kept only the in-frame ones, dropping some. The top ten clones hold around 12% of a sample with fewer than 500,000 clones, 75% to 80% of them seen once. Source material: PBMCs. The source of these receptors is a woman in her 40s in good health. Some clones in this sample may be carry-over from other donors' samples.

This clone appeared many times. The V call is TRBV7-3, the J call TRBJ2-1; D possibly corresponds to TRBD1 (6 bases). The germline CDR1 and CDR2 sequences are SGHTA and FQGTGA. Trimming shortened V by 1 base and J by 10 bases, and 17 bases separated the two germline ends. The CDR3 spans 15 residues. CDR3 nucleotides: TGTGCCAGCAGCTTAAAGCTGGGGGCTGTCAGCGAGCAGTTCTTC. Its protein is CASSLKLGAVSEQFF.

There are many counts of this clone. CDR3: CASSETGVNQPQHF. DNA for the CDR3: TGTGCCAGCAGCGAGACAGGGGTCAATCAGCCCCAGCATTTT. This chain connects TRBV7-9 to TRBJ1-5, with 8 bases lining up with TRBD1. Germline values: CDR1 SEHNR, CDR2 FQNEAQ (reference sequence). Unmatched junction bases numbered 3, after V lost 5 bases and J lost 3 bases. The CDR3 totals 14 residues.

For the CDR3, the DNA is TGTGCCAGCACCATCCAGGGGCACTACAATGAGCAGTTCTTC. Its translation: CASTIQGHYNEQFF. V gene TRBV11-2 combines with J gene TRBJ2-1, with a tentative D call TRBD1 (6 bases). V was cut by 7 bases and J by 3 bases, with 13 bases left in between. The germline V gene has CDR1 SGHAT and CDR2 FQNNGV. The CDR3 runs to 14 residues. The variable domain in full, with the rest retrieved from reference TRBV11-2 and TRBJ2-1, is EAGVAQSPRYKIIEKRQSVAFWCNPISGHATLYWYQQILGQGPKLLIQFQNNGVVDDSQLPKDRFSAERLKGVDSTLKIQPAKLEDSAVYLCASTIQGHYNEQFFGPGTRLTVL.

This clone appeared a few times. The rearrangement joins TRBV13 to TRBJ1-3, with 7 positions matching TRBD1. CDR3 size: 13 residues. V lost 5 bases and J lost 7; bases outside the gene matches: 5. Germline V CDR1 and CDR2: PRHDT, FYEKMQ (reference sequence). The CDR3 DNA sequence: TGTGCCAGCAGCCGAGACAGGGTCAACACCATATATTTT. This codes for CASSRDRVNTIYF.

This clone was detected only once. J is TRBJ2-1 and V is TRBV7-2, with 14 bases that match TRBD2. Losses at the gene ends were 4 bases for V and 4 bases for J; bases not matched to a gene: 3. Germline CDR1 SGHTA, CDR2 FQGNSA. CDR3 length: 16 amino acids. The CDR3 here is CASSSGLAGAYNEQFF. CDR3 coding DNA: TGTGCCAGCAGCTCGGGACTAGCGGGAGCTTACAATGAGCAGTTCTTC.

The rearrangement joins TRBV5-1 to TRBJ2-5, with D unclear. V was trimmed by 0 bases and J by 4 bases, leaving 7 bases between them. Germline loops: CDR1 SGHRS, CDR2 YFSETQ. The CDR3 runs to 13 residues. Here the CDR3 reads CASSLDSTETQYF. The DNA for the CDR3 is TGCGCCAGCAGCTTGGACTCAACAGAGACCCAGTACTTC.

Comment on this clone: In the same sample, other DNA sequences code for this CDR3. This chain connects TRBV30 to TRBJ2-7, with D unresolved. The CDR3 runs 11 residues. Germline values: CDR1 GTSNPN, CDR2 SVGIG (reference sequence). The V end was cut by 1 base, the J end by 6 bases, with 7 bases between. The CDR3 is CAWSGVGEQYF. Here the CDR3 DNA reads TGTGCCTGGAGTGGGGTTGGCGAGCAGTACTTC.

The chain is built from TRBV28 and TRBJ1-5; D gene uncertain. Trimming left V 7 bases short and J 7 bases short, with 17 bases between. Germline assignment: CDR1 MDHEN and CDR2 SYDVKM. CDR3 size: 14 residues. DNA of the CDR3: TGTGCCAGCATCCCGTCCCAAATGAGGCAGCCCCAGCATTTT. This codes for CASIPSQMRQPQHF.

The rearrangement links TRBV29-1 to TRBJ2-7; maybe TRBD1 (5 bases). V was shortened by 5 bases and J by 2 bases, with 10 bases between the two germline ends. The CDR3 extends over 12 amino acids. The V gene's germline CDR1 is SQVTM and CDR2 ANQGSEA. CDR3 DNA: TGCAGCGTTCGGACACCGACCTACGAGCAGTACTTC. Translating it yields CSVRTPTYEQYF.

The chain has TRBV9 and TRBJ1-2; TRBD1 agrees at 9 bases. The CDR3 covers 14 residues. J lost 7 bases, V lost 3 bases, and 7 bases had no gene match. The V gene's germline CDR1 is SGDLS and CDR2 YYNGEE. CDR3 sequence reads: CASSGDRAPGGYTF. The DNA of the CDR3 is TGTGCCAGCAGCGGGGACAGGGCCCCCGGTGGCTACACCTTC.

The chain couples TRBV5-1 to TRBJ2-1; TRBD2 matches 7 bases. This CDR3 has 18 amino acids. The V gene's germline CDR1 is SGHRS and CDR2 YFSETQ. The ends lost 0 bases at V and 8 bases at J; junction bases unmatched: 17. The CDR3 reads CASSLVAGAGQGRDEQFF. In nucleotides, the CDR3 is TGCGCCAGCAGCTTGGTGGCGGGAGCAGGTCAAGGGCGCGATGAGCAGTTCTTC.

The chain combines TRBV7-9 with TRBJ2-1; 12 positions agree with TRBD2. CDR1 and CDR2 (germline): SEHNR, FQNEAQ (reference sequence). This CDR3 is built from 17 residues. The V segment lost 5 bases and the J segment 3 bases; nucleotides outside the gene matches: 8. CDR3 sequence (DNA): TGTGCCAGCAGCGGGATCGGGACTAGCGGGCGCTACAATGAGCAGTTCTTC. It translates to CASSGIGTSGRYNEQFF.

This sequence joins TRBV29-1 and TRBJ2-3; 13 bases line up with TRBD2. CDR3 length equals 15 residues. J was trimmed by 7 bases and V by 4 bases; bases with no gene match: 8. Germline V gene data show CDR1 as SQVTM and CDR2 as ANQGSEA. This chain's CDR3 is CSVVTSGGRGNTQYF. The DNA for the CDR3 is TGCAGCGTTGTGACTAGCGGGGGGAGGGGTAATACGCAGTATTTT.

This rearrangement joins TRBV5-1 to TRBJ2-6; no definite D call. Germline V gene lookup returns CDR1 SGHRS and CDR2 YFSETQ. There are 17 residues in the CDR3. V was trimmed by 4 bases and J by 0 bases, leaving 14 bases between them. As DNA, the CDR3 is TGCGCCAGCAGCATCGCCGCAGGAGTCTCTGGGGCCAACGTCCTGACTTTC. Amino acids: CASSIAAGVSGANVLTF.

This rearrangement joins TRBV19 to TRBJ1-5; no reliable D call. V was pared by 5 bases and J by 1 base, with 6 bases between. The CDR3 contains 13 residues. The germline gives CDR1 LNHDA, CDR2 SQIVND (reference sequence). The CDR3: CASSVASNQPQHF. The CDR3 DNA follows: TGTGCCAGTAGTGTGGCGAGCAATCAGCCCCAGCATTTT.

This clone was found once. V and J are TRBV9 and TRBJ2-7, with a possible D match to TRBD1 (6 bases). Trimming shortened V by 4 bases and J by 3 bases, and 17 bases separated the two germline ends. Per the germline V gene, CDR1 is SGDLS and CDR2 is YYNGEE. The length of the CDR3 is 15 residues. The chain's CDR3 is CASSQSTGNGYEQYF. The CDR3 bases are TGTGCCAGCAGCCAGAGTACAGGGAACGGCTACGAGCAGTACTTC.

The CDR3 DNA reads TGTGCCAGCAAGTCGGGAAACGAGCAGTACTTC. It translates to CASKSGNEQYF. The chain links TRBV28 to TRBJ2-7, with D perhaps matching TRBD2 (5 bases). Germline V lookup: CDR1 MDHEN, CDR2 SYDVKM. Between the trimmed V and J ends, which lost 7 bases and 5 bases, there was a span of 9 bases. The CDR3 totals 11 residues.

About this clone itself: A read error is likely here: a far larger clone is one base away. J is TRBJ2-2 and V is TRBV4-2; 8 bases line up with TRBD2. Looked up from germline, CDR1 is LGHNA and CDR2 is YNFKEQ. This CDR3 comprises 16 residues. The CDR3 sequence: CTSSRSGREDTGELFF. CDR3 DNA sequence: TGTACCAGCAGCCGCAGCGGGAGAGAGGACACCGGGGAGCTGTTTTTT.

This clone was counted at least ten times. Distinct nucleotide sequences in the sample also encode this CDR3. V usage is TRBV29-1 and J usage is TRBJ2-1; possible D gene TRBD2, 6 bases. The CDR3 loop spans 15 amino acids. The germline V gene encodes CDR1 SQVTM and CDR2 ANQGSEA. The V gene lost 3 bases and the J gene lost 3 bases, with 15 bases spanning the gap. The chain's CDR3 is CSVEAGLRHYNEQFF. The CDR3 DNA follows: TGCAGCGTTGAGGCGGGACTTCGACACTACAATGAGCAGTTCTTC.

The chain uses TRBV19 and TRBJ2-7; 7 bases fit TRBD1. The CDR3 sequence is 15 residues long. Germline V gene sequence: CDR1 LNHDA, CDR2 SQIVND (reference sequence). The ends lost 9 bases at V and 4 bases at J; junction bases unmatched: 15. The chain's CDR3 is CASRPTGLLKYEQYF. CDR3 sequence (DNA): TGTGCCAGCAGACCGACAGGGCTGTTGAAGTACGAGCAGTACTTC. Full variable domain (rest looked up from reference TRBV19 and TRBJ2-7): DGGITQSPKYLFRKEGQNVTLSCEQNLNHDAMYWYRQDPGQGLRLIYYSQIVNDFQKGDIAEGYSVSREKKESFPLTVTSAQKNPTAFYLCASRPTGLLKYEQYFGPGTRLTVT.

The chain recombines TRBV28 with TRBJ2-7; perhaps TRBD2 as D (7 bases). Germline V gene sequence: CDR1 MDHEN, CDR2 SYDVKM. Trimming stripped 8 bases from V and 5 bases from J, with 16 bases between. The CDR3 runs 13 residues. CDR3 loop: CASFRGATDEQYF. CDR3 nucleotides: TGTGCCAGCTTCCGGGGGGCGACTGACGAGCAGTACTTC.

In DNA, the CDR3 is TGTGCCAGCAGCTTAAACGGAGGGGGAACGGAGACCCAGTACTTC. Encoded protein: CASSLNGGGTETQYF. The rearrangement joins TRBV7-3 to TRBJ2-5; D may match TRBD1 or TRBD2 (6 bases each). The V gene's germline CDR1 is SGHTA and CDR2 FQGTGA. The CDR3 consists of 15 residues. The V and J ends lost 1 base and 5 bases respectively, with 14 bases between them.

J is TRBJ1-5 and V is TRBV6-1; 7 bases agree with TRBD1. The CDR3 is 13 residues long. After removal of 6 bases from V and 5 bases from J, the junction contained 4 bases not matched to a gene. Germline loops: CDR1 MNHNS, CDR2 SASEGT. CDR3 sequence: CASSPQGYQPQHF. CDR3 nucleotides: TGTGCCAGCAGCCCACAGGGGTATCAGCCCCAGCATTTT.

The chain links TRBV27 to TRBJ1-1; 11 bases agree with TRBD1. V lost 3 bases, J lost 5 bases, and 8 bases stayed unmatched. The length of the CDR3 is 16 residues. The germline gives CDR1 MNHEY, CDR2 SMNVEV (reference sequence). As DNA, the CDR3 is TGTGCCAGCAGTTTCCACGGACAGGGGGCGGGTACTGAAGCTTTCTTT. It codes for CASSFHGQGAGTEAFF.

The CDR3 spells CASSMGAGGGYEQYF. CDR3 DNA: TGTGCCAGTAGTATGGGAGCGGGAGGGGGCTACGAGCAGTACTTC. The chain uses TRBV19 and TRBJ2-7, with 10 bases lining up with TRBD2. Trimming removed 3 bases from V and 3 bases from J; junction bases left unmatched: 5. CDR3 length: 15 residues. Looked up from germline, CDR1 is LNHDA and CDR2 is SQIVND (reference sequence).

The V and J genes are TRBV15 and TRBJ2-1, with no clear D. This CDR3 comprises 12 residues. V lost 4 bases, J lost 6 bases, and 7 bases lay in between. CDR1 LNHNV and CDR2 YYDKDF come from the germline V gene (reference sequence). This CDR3 is CATSIIRNEQFF. CDR3 DNA: TGTGCCACCAGCATCATCCGCAATGAGCAGTTCTTC.

V usage is TRBV28 and J usage is TRBJ2-1; 8 bases are shared with TRBD1. Germline CDR1 is MDHEN and CDR2 is SYDVKM. The J segment lost 4 bases and the V segment lost 5 bases, leaving 4 bases of the junction unmatched. The CDR3 runs to 14 residues. Here the CDR3 reads CASSPDRGYNEQFF. Here the CDR3 DNA reads TGTGCCAGCAGTCCCGACAGGGGTTACAATGAGCAGTTCTTC.

Concerning this clone itself: Within the sample, other DNA sequences also encode this same CDR3. The chain is built from TRBV19 and TRBJ2-3, with 7 bases fitting TRBD2. Germline loops: CDR1 LNHDA, CDR2 SQIVND (reference sequence). Trimming took 1 base from V and 4 from J; bases not matched to a gene: 2. The CDR3 loop spans 14 amino acids. CDR3 coding DNA: TGTGCCAGTAGTATAGGACTAGCCCCAGATACGCAGTATTTT. Translated: CASSIGLAPDTQYF.

V and J are TRBV27 and TRBJ1-1; TRBD1 matches 8 bases. This CDR3 region has 14 residues. Trimming at V came to 5 bases and at J to 5 bases, leaving 7 bases not matched to a gene. The V gene's germline CDR1 is MNHEY and CDR2 SMNVEV (reference sequence). The CDR3 nucleotides read TGTGCCAGCAGTGGACAGGGTCTGGGAACTGAAGCTTTCTTT. This codes for CASSGQGLGTEAFF.

The rearrangement uses TRBV10-1 and TRBJ2-2; D is ambiguous. Trimming took off 6 bases at V and 3 bases at J, with 8 bases between the two ends. Germline lookup yields CDR1 WNHNN and CDR2 SYGVQD (reference sequence). The CDR3 extends over 13 amino acids. CDR3 sequence: CASRLQDTGELFF. CDR3 DNA: TGCGCCAGCAGGCTGCAAGACACCGGGGAGCTGTTTTTT.